The 11 T cell receptor beta chains below come from one sample, sequenced in a study of glioma-infiltrating T cells after dendritic cell vaccination. The time point is: after dendritic cell vaccination, including at tumor progression/relapse. Sequencing used immunoSEQ multiplex PCR; TCRdb keeps in-frame clones, though not all of them. The data contain over 90,000 clones, roughly 80% of them singletons. Sequenced here: blood, sampled after dendritic cell vaccination. The origin of the receptors is a human donor with glioblastoma.

The chain combines TRBV7-9 with TRBJ1-1; 7 bases are a match to TRBD1. J was trimmed by 1 base and V by 8 bases; bases with no gene match: 7. Germline CDR1 reads SEHNR; CDR2 reads FQNEAQ (reference sequence). The CDR3 runs 14 residues. This CDR3 reads CASELPGGNTEAFF. The CDR3 region has the DNA TGTGCCAGCGAGTTACCAGGGGGGAACACTGAAGCTTTCTTT. Full variable domain (remainder filled in from reference TRBV7-9 and TRBJ1-1): DTGVSQNPRHKITKRGQNVTFRCDPISEHNRLYWYRQTLGQGPEFLTYFQNEAQLEKSRLLSDRFSAERPKGSFSTLEIQRTEQGDSAMYLCASELPGGNTEAFFGQGTRLTVV.

The chain carries TRBV7-9 and TRBJ2-5; 7 nucleotides agree with TRBD2. CDR3 size: 16 residues. The germline V gene has CDR1 SEHNR and CDR2 FQNEAQ (reference sequence). Trimming cost V 5 bases and J 5 bases; bases outside gene matches: 14. This CDR3 reads CASSRWTSRGSETQYF. The CDR3, as DNA: TGTGCCAGCAGCAGATGGACTAGTAGAGGCTCGGAGACCCAGTACTTC.

V is TRBV6-4 and J is TRBJ1-5; maybe TRBD1 (6 bases). CDR1 is MRHNA and CDR2 is SNTAGT in the germline V gene. The V and J ends lost 9 bases and 6 bases respectively, with 12 bases between them. The CDR3 runs 12 residues. CDR3 sequence: CARQGRGQPQHF. In DNA form, the CDR3 reads TGTGCCAGACAGGGCCGGGGTCAGCCCCAGCATTTT.

The J gene is TRBJ2-7, the V gene TRBV25-1, with TRBD1 identical over 8 bases. This CDR3 spans 18 amino acids. The J segment lost 0 bases and the V segment lost 6 bases, leaving 16 bases of the junction unmatched. Per germline, CDR1 MGHDK and CDR2 SYGVNS. The chain's CDR3 is CASSRTGGLVTSSYEQYF. Here the CDR3 DNA reads TGTGCCAGCAGCAGAACAGGGGGTCTAGTCACGAGCTCCTACGAGCAGTACTTC.

As to this clone: The junction departs from germline at one end; a sequencing error may be responsible. The same CDR3 is also encoded by other DNA sequences in this sample. The chain combines TRBV30 with TRBJ2-3; TRBD2 might be the D (5 bases). Germline CDR1 reads GTSNPN; CDR2 reads SVGIG (reference sequence). CDR3 length equals 14 residues. As DNA, the CDR3 is TGTGCTTGGAGTCTTCTCTTTGGTGGGGAGAGACAGTATTTT. This sequence encodes CAWSLLFGGERQYF. Supplemented by reference TRBV30 and TRBJ2-3, the full variable domain reads SQTIHQWPATLVQPVGSPLSLECTVEGTSNPNLYWYRQAAGRGLQLLFYSVGIGQISSEVPQNLSASRPQDRQFILSSKKLLLSDSGFYLCAWSLLFGGERQYFGPGTRLTVL.

The chain couples TRBV7-9 to TRBJ2-4; unclear D gene. CDR3 length: 13 amino acids. In germline, CDR1 is SEHNR, CDR2 FQNEAQ (reference sequence). V dropped 1 base and J dropped 5 bases, with 6 bases sitting between them. Here the CDR3 reads CASSLDGENIQYF. The CDR3 coding sequence is TGTGCCAGCAGCTTAGACGGAGAAAACATTCAGTACTTC.

The rearrangement joins TRBV27 to TRBJ1-5; 7 nucleotides align to TRBD1. This CDR3 is 14 amino acids long. With 3 bases clipped from V and 7 bases from J, the junction kept 6 bases outside the gene matches. Per the germline V gene, CDR1 is MNHEY and CDR2 is SMNVEV (reference sequence). The CDR3 nucleotides read TGTGCCAGCAGTTTGACCACAGGGGCGCAGCCCCAGCATTTT. Encoded protein: CASSLTTGAQPQHF.

V usage is TRBV7-2 and J usage is TRBJ2-7; 9 positions agree with TRBD2. The germline V gene has CDR1 SGHTA and CDR2 FQGNSA. V lost 3 bases, J lost 7 bases, and 10 bases stayed unmatched. The CDR3 extends over 15 amino acids. The CDR3 sequence: CASSLWAGGPGEQYF. DNA of the CDR3: TGTGCCAGCAGCTTGTGGGCGGGAGGGCCGGGAGAGCAGTACTTC.

V is TRBV4-1 and J is TRBJ1-2; tentative D call: TRBD1 (6 bases). Deletions cut 3 bases from V and 0 bases from J, with 14 bases between. There are 16 residues in the CDR3. CDR1 is MGHRA, CDR2 YSYEKL, per germline. This CDR3 reads CASSHGPGQPNYGYTF. CDR3 sequence (DNA): TGCGCCAGCAGCCACGGACCCGGACAGCCTAACTATGGCTACACCTTC.

The table lists this clone with a few counts. The chain links TRBV7-9 to TRBJ1-4; D gene unclear. Looked up from germline, CDR1 is SEHNR and CDR2 is FQNEAQ (reference sequence). The CDR3 totals 12 residues. V shed 3 bases and J shed 11 bases, with 10 bases lying between them. This CDR3 is CASSFVHEKLFF. CDR3 in DNA: TGTGCCAGCAGCTTTGTGCACGAGAAACTGTTTTTT.

The chain has TRBV19 and TRBJ2-1, with TRBD2 identical over 7 bases. V gave up 0 bases and J gave up 5 bases; unmatched junction bases: 10. Looked up from germline, CDR1 is LNHDA and CDR2 is SQIVND (reference sequence). There are 17 residues in the CDR3. The CDR3 sequence is CASSIDLLAGAHNEQFF. In nucleotides, the CDR3 is TGTGCCAGTAGTATAGATCTATTGGCGGGAGCCCACAATGAGCAGTTCTTC.